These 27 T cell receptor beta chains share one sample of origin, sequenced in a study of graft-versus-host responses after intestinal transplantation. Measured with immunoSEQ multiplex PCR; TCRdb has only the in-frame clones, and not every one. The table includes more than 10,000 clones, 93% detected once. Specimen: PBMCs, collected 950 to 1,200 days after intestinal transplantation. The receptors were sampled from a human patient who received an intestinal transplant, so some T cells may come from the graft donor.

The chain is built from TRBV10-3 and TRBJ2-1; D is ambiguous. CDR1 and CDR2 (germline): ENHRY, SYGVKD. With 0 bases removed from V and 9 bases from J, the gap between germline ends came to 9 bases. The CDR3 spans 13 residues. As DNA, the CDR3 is TGTGCCATCAGTGAGTCACAACTCGGTGAGCAGTTCTTC. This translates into CAISESQLGEQFF.

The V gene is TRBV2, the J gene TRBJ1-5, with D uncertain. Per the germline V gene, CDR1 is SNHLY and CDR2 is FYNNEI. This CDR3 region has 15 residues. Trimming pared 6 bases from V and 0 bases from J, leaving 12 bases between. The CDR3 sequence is CASRFDGYSNQPQHF. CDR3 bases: TGTGCCAGCAGATTCGACGGATATAGCAATCAGCCCCAGCATTTT.

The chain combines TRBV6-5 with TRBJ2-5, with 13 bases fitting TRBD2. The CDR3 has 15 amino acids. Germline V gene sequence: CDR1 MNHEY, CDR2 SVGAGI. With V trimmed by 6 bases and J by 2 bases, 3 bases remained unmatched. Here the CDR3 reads CASRSLAGGQETQYF. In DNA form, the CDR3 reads TGTGCCAGCAGATCACTAGCGGGGGGGCAAGAGACCCAGTACTTC.

The CDR3 protein is CASSQRPYEQYF. Here the CDR3 DNA reads TGTGCCAGCAGCCAAAGGCCCTACGAGCAGTACTTC. V and J are TRBV14 and TRBJ2-7; D gene unclear. This CDR3 comprises 12 residues. The V end lost 2 bases, the J end lost 2 bases, and 4 bases lay between the germline ends. CDR1 and CDR2 from the germline V gene are SGHDN and FVKESK.

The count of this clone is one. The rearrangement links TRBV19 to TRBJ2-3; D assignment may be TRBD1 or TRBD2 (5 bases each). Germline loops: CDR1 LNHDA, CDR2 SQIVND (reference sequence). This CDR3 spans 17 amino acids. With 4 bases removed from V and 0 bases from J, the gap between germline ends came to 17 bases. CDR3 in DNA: TGTGCCAGTAGTAGCTCTGAAGCTGGGGGAAGCACAGATACGCAGTATTTT. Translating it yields CASSSSEAGGSTDTQYF.

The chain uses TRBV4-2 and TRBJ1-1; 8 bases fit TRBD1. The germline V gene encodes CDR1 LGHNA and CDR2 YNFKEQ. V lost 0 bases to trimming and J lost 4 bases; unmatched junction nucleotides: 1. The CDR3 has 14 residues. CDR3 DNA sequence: TGTGCCAGCAGCCAAGACACAGGGGGCACTGAAGCTTTCTTT. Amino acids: CASSQDTGGTEAFF.

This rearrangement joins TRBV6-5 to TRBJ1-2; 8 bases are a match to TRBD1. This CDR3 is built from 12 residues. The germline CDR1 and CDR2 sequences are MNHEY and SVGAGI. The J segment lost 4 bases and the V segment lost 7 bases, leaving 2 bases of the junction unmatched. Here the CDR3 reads CASNTGGYGYTF. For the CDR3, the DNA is TGTGCCAGCAACACAGGGGGCTATGGCTACACCTTC.

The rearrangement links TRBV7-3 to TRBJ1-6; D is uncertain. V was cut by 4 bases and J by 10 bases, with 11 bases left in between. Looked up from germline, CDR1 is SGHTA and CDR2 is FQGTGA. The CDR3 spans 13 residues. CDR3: CASSSLRGSPLHF. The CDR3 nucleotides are TGTGCCAGCAGCTCCCTTCGCGGGTCACCCCTCCACTTT.

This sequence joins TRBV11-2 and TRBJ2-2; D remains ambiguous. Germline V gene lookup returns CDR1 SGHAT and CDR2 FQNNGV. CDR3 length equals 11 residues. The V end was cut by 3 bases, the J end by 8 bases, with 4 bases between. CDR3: CASSFWGELFF. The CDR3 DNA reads TGTGCCAGCAGCTTTTGGGGGGAGCTGTTTTTT.

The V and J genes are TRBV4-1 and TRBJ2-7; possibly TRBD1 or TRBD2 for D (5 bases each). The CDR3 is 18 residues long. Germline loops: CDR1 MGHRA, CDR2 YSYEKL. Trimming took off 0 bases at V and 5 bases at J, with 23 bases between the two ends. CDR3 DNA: TGCGCCAGCAGCCAAGATATTGGGGGAGTTGCGGGTCCCCACGAGCAGTACTTC. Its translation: CASSQDIGGVAGPHEQYF.

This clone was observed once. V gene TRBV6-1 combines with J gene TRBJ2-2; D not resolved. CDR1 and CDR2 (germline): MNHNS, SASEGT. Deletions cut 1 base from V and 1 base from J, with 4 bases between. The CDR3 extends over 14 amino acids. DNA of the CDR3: TGTGCCAGCAGTGAAGAGGGGAACACCGGGGAGCTGTTTTTT. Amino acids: CASSEEGNTGELFF.

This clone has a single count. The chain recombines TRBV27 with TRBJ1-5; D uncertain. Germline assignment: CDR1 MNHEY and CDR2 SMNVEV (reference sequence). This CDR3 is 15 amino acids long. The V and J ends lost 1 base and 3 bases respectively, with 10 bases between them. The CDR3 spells CASSLWPGNNQPQHF. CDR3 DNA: TGTGCCAGCAGTTTATGGCCCGGAAACAATCAGCCCCAGCATTTT.

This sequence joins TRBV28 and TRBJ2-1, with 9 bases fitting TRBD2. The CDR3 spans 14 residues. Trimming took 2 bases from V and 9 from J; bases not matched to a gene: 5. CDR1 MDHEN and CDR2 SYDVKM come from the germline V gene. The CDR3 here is CASSLIAGVAEQFF. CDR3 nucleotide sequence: TGTGCCAGCAGTTTAATAGCGGGGGTGGCTGAGCAGTTCTTC.

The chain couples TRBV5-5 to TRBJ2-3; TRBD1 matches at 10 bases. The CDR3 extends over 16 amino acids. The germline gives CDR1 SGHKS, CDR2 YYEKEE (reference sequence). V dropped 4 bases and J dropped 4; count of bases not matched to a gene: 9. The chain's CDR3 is CASSGAGTGASDTQYF. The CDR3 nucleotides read TGTGCCAGCAGCGGGGCCGGGACAGGGGCCTCAGATACGCAGTATTTT.

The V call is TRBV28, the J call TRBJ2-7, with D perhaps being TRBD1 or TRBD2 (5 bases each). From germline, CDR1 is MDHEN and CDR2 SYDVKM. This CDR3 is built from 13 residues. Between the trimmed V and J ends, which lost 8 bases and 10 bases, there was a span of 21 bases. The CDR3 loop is CASEGPLTLGQYF. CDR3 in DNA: TGTGCCAGCGAGGGACCGCTGACTCTAGGACAGTACTTC.

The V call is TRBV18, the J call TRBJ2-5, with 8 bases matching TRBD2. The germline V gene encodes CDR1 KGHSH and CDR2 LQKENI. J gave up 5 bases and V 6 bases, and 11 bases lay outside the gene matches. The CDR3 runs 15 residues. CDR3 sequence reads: CASSPSGGLVETQYF. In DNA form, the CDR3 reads TGTGCCAGCTCCCCCTCGGGGGGGCTGGTCGAGACCCAGTACTTC.

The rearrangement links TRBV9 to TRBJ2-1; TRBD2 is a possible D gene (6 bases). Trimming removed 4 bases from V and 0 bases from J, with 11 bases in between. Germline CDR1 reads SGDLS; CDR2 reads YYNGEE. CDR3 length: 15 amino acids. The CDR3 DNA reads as TGTGCCAGCAGCCCCGGGGGAAGCTCCTACAATGAGCAGTTCTTC. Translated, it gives CASSPGGSSYNEQFF.

CDR3 DNA sequence: TGTGCCAGCAGCTTAGGGTTGCGGGGGACTCACAATGAGCAGTTCTTC. Translation: CASSLGLRGTHNEQFF. J is TRBJ2-1 and V is TRBV11-2; 7 bases are a match to TRBD2. The J segment lost 5 bases and the V segment lost 1 base, leaving 8 bases of the junction unmatched. This CDR3 spans 16 amino acids. Germline lookup yields CDR1 SGHAT and CDR2 FQNNGV.

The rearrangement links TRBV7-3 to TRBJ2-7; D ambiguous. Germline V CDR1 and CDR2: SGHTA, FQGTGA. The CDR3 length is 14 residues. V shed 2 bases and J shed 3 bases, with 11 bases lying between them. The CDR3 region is CASSLVTNSYEQYF. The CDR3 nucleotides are TGTGCCAGCAGCTTAGTAACCAACAGCTACGAGCAGTACTTC. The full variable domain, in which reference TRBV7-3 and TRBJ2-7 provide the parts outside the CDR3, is GAGVSQTPSNKVTEKGKYVELRCDPISGHTALYWYRQSLGQGPEFLIYFQGTGAADDSGLPNDRFFAVRPEGSVSTLKIQRTERGDSAVYLCASSLVTNSYEQYFGPGTRLTVT.

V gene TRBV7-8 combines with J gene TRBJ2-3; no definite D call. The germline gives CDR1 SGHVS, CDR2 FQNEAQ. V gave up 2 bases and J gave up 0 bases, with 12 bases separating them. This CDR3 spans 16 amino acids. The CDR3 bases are TGTGCCAGCAGCTTATGGCCACGCCTTAGCACAGATACGCAGTATTTT. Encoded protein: CASSLWPRLSTDTQYF.

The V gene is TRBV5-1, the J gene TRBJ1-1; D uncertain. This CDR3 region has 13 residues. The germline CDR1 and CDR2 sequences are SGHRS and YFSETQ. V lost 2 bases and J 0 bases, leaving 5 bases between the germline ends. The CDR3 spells CASSFGMNTEAFF. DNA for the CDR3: TGCGCCAGCAGCTTTGGGATGAACACTGAAGCTTTCTTT.

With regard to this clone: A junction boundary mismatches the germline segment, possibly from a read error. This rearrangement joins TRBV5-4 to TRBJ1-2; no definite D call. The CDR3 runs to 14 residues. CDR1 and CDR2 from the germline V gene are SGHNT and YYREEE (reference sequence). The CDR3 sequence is CASSQEGGVLGYTF. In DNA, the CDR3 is TGCGCCAGCAGCCAAGAAGGCGGGGTACTGGGCTACACCTTC.

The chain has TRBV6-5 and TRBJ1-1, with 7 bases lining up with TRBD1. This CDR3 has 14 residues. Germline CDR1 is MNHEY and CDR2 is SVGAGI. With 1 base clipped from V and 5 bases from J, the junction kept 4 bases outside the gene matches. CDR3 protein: CASSYFDRATEAFF. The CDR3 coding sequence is TGTGCCAGCAGTTACTTCGACAGGGCGACTGAAGCTTTCTTT.

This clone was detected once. This chain's CDR3 is CASSYSNTHYGYTF. CDR3 DNA: TGTGCCAGCAGTTACTCGAACACCCACTATGGCTACACCTTC. The chain has TRBV6-6 and TRBJ1-2; unclear D gene. CDR3 size: 14 residues. V lost 0 bases and J lost 3, with 8 bases in between. Per the germline V gene, CDR1 is MNHNY and CDR2 is SVGAGI (reference sequence).

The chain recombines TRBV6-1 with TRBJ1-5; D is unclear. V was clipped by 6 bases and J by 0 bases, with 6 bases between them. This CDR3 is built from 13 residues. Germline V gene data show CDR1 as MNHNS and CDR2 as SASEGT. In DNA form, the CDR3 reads TGTGCCAGCAGGGTATATAGCAATCAGCCCCAGCATTTT. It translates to CASRVYSNQPQHF.

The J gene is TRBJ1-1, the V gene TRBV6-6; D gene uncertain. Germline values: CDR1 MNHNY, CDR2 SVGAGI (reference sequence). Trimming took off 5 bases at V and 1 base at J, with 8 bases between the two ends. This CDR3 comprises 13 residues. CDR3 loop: CASSPKRNTEAFF. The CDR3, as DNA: TGTGCCAGCAGTCCGAAACGGAACACTGAAGCTTTCTTT.

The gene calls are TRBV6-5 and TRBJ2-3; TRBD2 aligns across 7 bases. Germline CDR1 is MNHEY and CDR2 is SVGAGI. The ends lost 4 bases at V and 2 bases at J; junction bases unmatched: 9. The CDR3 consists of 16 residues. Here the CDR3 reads CASSSGLMEPTDTQYF. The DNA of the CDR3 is TGTGCCAGCAGTTCGGGACTAATGGAACCCACAGATACGCAGTATTTT.